Each of the 15 T cell receptor beta chains below was sequenced from the same sample in a study of T cell responses to AZD1222 COVID-19 vaccine. Produced via immunoSEQ multiplex PCR; TCRdb's table is partial and in-frame only. Of over 65,000 clones detected, roughly 89% appear once; the ten largest clones hold roughly 5.2%. The sequencing used peripheral blood, collected 28 days after the second AZD1222 dose. The receptor set was obtained from an adult who received the AZD1222 COVID-19 vaccine.

V gene TRBV10-3 combines with J gene TRBJ2-3; 8 bases line up with TRBD1. The CDR3 contains 15 residues. Losses at the gene ends were 5 bases for V and 5 bases for J; bases not matched to a gene: 9. Germline loops: CDR1 ENHRY, CDR2 SYGVKD. The DNA for the CDR3 is TGTGCCATCAGTACCGGACAGGGCCAGGGAGATACGCAGTATTTT. It is translated as CAISTGQGQGDTQYF.

V and J are TRBV7-2 and TRBJ2-7; 13 nucleotides match TRBD2. The CDR3 length is 16 residues. Losses at the gene ends were 0 bases for V and 3 bases for J; bases not matched to a gene: 2. The V gene's germline CDR1 is SGHTA and CDR2 FQGNSA. The CDR3: CASSLATSGGNYEQYF. The CDR3 nucleotides read TGTGCCAGCAGCTTAGCGACTAGCGGGGGGAACTACGAGCAGTACTTC.

In this sample, this clone turned up once. This chain uses TRBV4-1 with TRBJ1-3; 7 nucleotides line up with TRBD1. Trimming at V came to 8 bases and at J to 0 bases, leaving 7 bases not matched to a gene. The CDR3 totals 15 residues. From germline, CDR1 is MGHRA and CDR2 YSYEKL. The CDR3 protein is CASRGTVSSGNTIYF. The CDR3 DNA follows: TGCGCCAGCCGAGGGACAGTAAGCTCTGGAAACACCATATATTTT.

The genes are TRBV5-1 and TRBJ1-1; no clear D gene. The CDR3 sequence is 15 residues long. V was clipped by 0 bases and J by 1 base, with 10 bases between them. Germline assignment: CDR1 SGHRS and CDR2 YFSETQ. Written as DNA, the CDR3 is TGCGCCAGCAGCTTGGCCTGGACGGAGAACACTGAAGCTTTCTTT. Protein: CASSLAWTENTEAFF.

The genes are TRBV14 and TRBJ2-3; 10 bases are shared with TRBD2. The CDR3 has 14 amino acids. Germline V gene sequence: CDR1 SGHDN, CDR2 FVKESK. J gave up 9 bases and V 8 bases, and 11 bases lay outside the gene matches. This chain's CDR3 is CASSQAGGVRTQYF. Written as DNA, the CDR3 is TGTGCCAGCTCTCAAGCGGGGGGGGTACGCACGCAGTATTTT. Full variable domain (remainder filled in from reference TRBV14 and TRBJ2-3): EAGVTQFPSHSVIEKGQTVTLRCDPISGHDNLYWYRRVMGKEIKFLLHFVKESKQDESGMPNNRFLAERTGGTYSTLKVQPAELEDSGVYFCASSQAGGVRTQYFGPGTRLTVL.

The V and J genes are TRBV10-2 and TRBJ2-1; TRBD1 is a possible D gene (6 bases). Germline assignment: CDR1 WSHSY and CDR2 SAAADI. The CDR3 sequence is 12 residues long. Trimming took off 8 bases at V and 4 bases at J, with 9 bases between the two ends. The CDR3 DNA follows: TGCGCCAGCCGACAGGAGTACAATGAGCAGTTCTTC. Amino acid sequence: CASRQEYNEQFF.

The rearrangement joins TRBV7-2 to TRBJ2-1; TRBD2 matches 9 bases. Germline CDR1 is SGHTA and CDR2 is FQGNSA. The CDR3 is 16 amino acids. Trimming at V came to 1 base and at J to 9 bases, leaving 10 bases not matched to a gene. The CDR3 DNA follows: TGTGCCAGCAGCTTAGTGTCTAGCGGGGATGGGGGTGAGCAGTTCTTC. Its translation: CASSLVSSGDGGEQFF.

This chain links TRBV5-7 with TRBJ2-1; D might be TRBD2 (6 bases). TRBV5-7 is labeled an ORF, and its function is uncertain. V was shortened by 4 bases and J by 7 bases, with 15 bases between the two germline ends. The CDR3 contains 14 residues. The CDR3 here is CASSAAGYGNEQFF. In nucleotides, the CDR3 is TGTGCCAGCAGCGCGGCGGGGTACGGGAATGAGCAGTTCTTC.

The chain employs TRBV27 and TRBJ1-3; 7 bases fit TRBD1. V trimming: 5 bases; J trimming: 8 bases; junction bases outside the gene matches: 6. Germline V gene lookup returns CDR1 MNHEY and CDR2 SMNVEV (reference sequence). The CDR3 has 13 amino acids. DNA of the CDR3: TGTGCCAGCAGTGATACAGGGGTAGACACCATATATTTT. Translating it yields CASSDTGVDTIYF.

This rearrangement joins TRBV23-1 to TRBJ1-5, with D unresolved. TRBV23-1 is annotated as an ORF whose role is uncertain. Deletions cut 2 bases from V and 3 bases from J, with 32 bases between. The CDR3 is made up of 22 amino acids. In DNA, the CDR3 is TGCGCCAGCAGTCAACCCCCCTGTCCCCACAATGTTACAGCTTTGTACAATCAGCCCCAGCATTTT. Translated: CASSQPPCPHNVTALYNQPQHF.

V and J are TRBV2 and TRBJ2-5; D assignment may be TRBD1 or TRBD2 (6 bases each). V was shortened by 5 bases and J by 4 bases, with 17 bases between the two germline ends. The CDR3 is 15 amino acids. Per the germline V gene, CDR1 is SNHLY and CDR2 is FYNNEI. This CDR3 reads CASSLRRLGGETQYF. As DNA, the CDR3 is TGTGCCAGCAGTCTCCGGCGACTAGGGGGAGAGACCCAGTACTTC.

This chain joins TRBV4-3 and TRBJ2-1; no clear D. The CDR3 is 19 amino acids. Germline V CDR1 and CDR2: LGHNA, YSLEER. V was clipped by 1 base and J by 5 bases, with 24 bases between them. CDR3 DNA sequence: TGCGCCAGCAGCCAAGGGGAAGGAAGTGGTTTTCGCCCCCACAATGAGCAGTTCTTC. It specifies CASSQGEGSGFRPHNEQFF.

The chain joins TRBV7-3 to TRBJ1-1; D call uncertain. Deletions cut 3 bases from V and 1 base from J, with 6 bases between. This CDR3 is 13 amino acids long. The V gene's germline CDR1 is SGHTA and CDR2 FQGTGA. The DNA for the CDR3 is TGTGCCAGCAGCTTGCAGCAGAACACTGAAGCTTTCTTT. Encoded protein: CASSLQQNTEAFF.

The chain combines TRBV9 with TRBJ1-2; D is unclear. CDR1 and CDR2 from the germline V gene are SGDLS and YYNGEE. V lost 3 bases, J lost 4 bases, and 13 bases lay in between. This CDR3 spans 14 amino acids. The CDR3 protein is CASSESTYSYGYTF. CDR3 sequence (DNA): TGTGCCAGCAGCGAATCGACATATTCCTATGGCTACACCTTC.

This clone turned up a few times. The rearrangement links TRBV12-3 or TRBV12-4 to TRBJ1-1; D gene ambiguous. The V end was cut by 6 bases, the J end by 6 bases, with 11 bases between. This CDR3 has 12 residues. The CDR3 nucleotides are TGTGCCAGCAGCCTCGACTTCTCTGAAGCTTTCTTT. This gives the protein CASSLDFSEAFF.